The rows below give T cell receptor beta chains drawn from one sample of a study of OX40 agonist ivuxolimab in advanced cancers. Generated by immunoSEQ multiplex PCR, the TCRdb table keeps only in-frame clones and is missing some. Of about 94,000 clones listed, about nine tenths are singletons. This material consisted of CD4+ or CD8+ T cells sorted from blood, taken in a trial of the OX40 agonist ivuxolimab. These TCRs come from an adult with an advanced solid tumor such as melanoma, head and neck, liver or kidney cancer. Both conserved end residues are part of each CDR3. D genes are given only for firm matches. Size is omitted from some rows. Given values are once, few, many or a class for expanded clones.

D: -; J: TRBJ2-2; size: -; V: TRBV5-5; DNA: TGTGCCAGCAGCTTCACGTACACCGGGGAGCTGTTTTTT; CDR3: CASSFTYTGELFF
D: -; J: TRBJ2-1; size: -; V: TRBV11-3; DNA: TGTGCCAGCAGCCGAGGGACTGAGCAGTTCTTC; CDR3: CASSRGTEQFF
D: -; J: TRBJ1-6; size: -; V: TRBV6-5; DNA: TGTGCCAGCAGTTCTACAGGGAACACCCTCCACTTT; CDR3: CASSSTGNTLHF
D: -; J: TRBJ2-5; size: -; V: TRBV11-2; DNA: TGTGCCAGCAGCCCTCGTAGCTACAGGTACTTC; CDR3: CASSPRSYRYF
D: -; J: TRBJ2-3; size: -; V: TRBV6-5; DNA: TGTGCCAGCACCCCTTTCGGCGCACCCCAGACGCAGTATTTT; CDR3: CASTPFGAPQTQYF
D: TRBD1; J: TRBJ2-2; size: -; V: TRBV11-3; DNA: TGTGCCAGCAGCCCTAGTGGACAGGGGGCCGGGGAGCTGTTTTTT; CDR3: CASSPSGQGAGELFF
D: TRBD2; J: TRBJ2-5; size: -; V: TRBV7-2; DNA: TGTGCCAGCAGCCCGGGGACTAGTGGAGAGACCCAGTACTTC; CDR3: CASSPGTSGETQYF
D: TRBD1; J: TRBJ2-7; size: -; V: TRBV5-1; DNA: TGCGCCAGCAGCGCCGGGACAGGCCCCGTGTACGAGCAGTACTTC; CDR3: CASSAGTGPVYEQYF
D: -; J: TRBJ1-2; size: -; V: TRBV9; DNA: TGTGCCAGCAGCGAGGATAACTCGGGCCGGGCGGGCTACACCTTC; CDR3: CASSEDNSGRAGYTF
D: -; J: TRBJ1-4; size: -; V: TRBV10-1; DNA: TGCGCCAGCCGCCTAAGCCTTAATGAAAAACTGTTTTTT; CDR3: CASRLSLNEKLFF
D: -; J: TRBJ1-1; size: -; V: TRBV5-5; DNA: TGTGCCAGCAGCCGGGCATTGAACACTGAAGCTTTCTTT; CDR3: CASSRALNTEAFF
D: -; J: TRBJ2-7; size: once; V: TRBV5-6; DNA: TGTGCCAGCAGCCTAAACAGGGCCTACGAGCAGTACTTC; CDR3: CASSLNRAYEQYF
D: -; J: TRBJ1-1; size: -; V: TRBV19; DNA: TGTGCCAGTAGTATAGATCAACGGGGAACTGAAGCTTTCTTT; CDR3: CASSIDQRGTEAFF
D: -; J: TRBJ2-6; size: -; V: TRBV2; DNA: TGTGCCAGCAGGTTGGGGACATTAGATCGCTCTGGGGCCAACGTCCTGACTTTC; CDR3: CASRLGTLDRSGANVLTF
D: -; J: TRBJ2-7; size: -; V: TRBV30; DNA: TGTGCCTCCCACCGTGGGGACGAGCAGTACTTC; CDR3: CASHRGDEQYF
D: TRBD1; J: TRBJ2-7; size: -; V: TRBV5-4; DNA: TGTGCCAGCAGCTTGAACAGGGGCCCCTACGAGCAGTACTTC; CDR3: CASSLNRGPYEQYF
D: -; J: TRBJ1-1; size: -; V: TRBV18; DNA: TGTGCCAGCTCACCACTGGGGAACACTGAAGCTTTCTTT; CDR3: CASSPLGNTEAFF
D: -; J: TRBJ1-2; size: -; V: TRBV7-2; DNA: TGTGCCAGCAGCCCCCCGGGTCGGCTTGGCTACACCTTC; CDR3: CASSPPGRLGYTF
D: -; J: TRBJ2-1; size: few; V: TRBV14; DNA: TGTGCCAGCAGCCACTTGGATCGGTCGCAAGGGGAGCAGTTCTTC; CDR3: CASSHLDRSQGEQFF
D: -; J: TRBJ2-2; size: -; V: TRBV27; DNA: TGTGCCAGCAGGGGGGAAGTTAACACCGGGGAGCTGTTTTTT; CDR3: CASRGEVNTGELFF
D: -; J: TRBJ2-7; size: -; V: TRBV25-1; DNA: TGTGCCAGCAGTCCCCAGACGACCTCCTACGAGCAGTACTTC; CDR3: CASSPQTTSYEQYF
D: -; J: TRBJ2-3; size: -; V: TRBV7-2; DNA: TGTGCCAGCAGCTTGTCCCCCCGCACAGATACGCAGTATTTT; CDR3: CASSLSPRTDTQYF
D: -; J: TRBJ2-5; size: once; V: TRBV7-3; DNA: TGTGCCAGCAGCTACAGGGAGGGGGAGACCCAGTACTTC; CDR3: CASSYREGETQYF
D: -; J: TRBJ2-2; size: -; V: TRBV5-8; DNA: TGTGCCAGCAGCTTGGCGGGGAACACCGGGGAGCTGTTTTTT; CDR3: CASSLAGNTGELFF
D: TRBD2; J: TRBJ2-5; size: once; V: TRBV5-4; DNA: TGTGCCAGCAGCCCCGGGACTAGGATGGCCCAGTACTTC; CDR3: CASSPGTRMAQYF
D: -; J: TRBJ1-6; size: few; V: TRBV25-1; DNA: TGTGCCAGCCGGGACGGGGGTTTACCCCTCCACTTT; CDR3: CASRDGGLPLHF
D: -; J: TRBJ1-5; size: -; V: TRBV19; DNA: TGTGCCAGTAGTATAGGGCAGGCCTTAAGCAATCAGCCCCAGCATTTT; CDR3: CASSIGQALSNQPQHF
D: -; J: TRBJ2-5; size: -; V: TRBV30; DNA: TGTGCCTGGAGTGTACTAGAACAGTACCAAGAGACCCAGTACTTC; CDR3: CAWSVLEQYQETQYF
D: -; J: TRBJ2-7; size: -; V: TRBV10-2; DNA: TGCGCCAGCAGTGAGCAATCCTACGAGCAGTACTTC; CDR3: CASSEQSYEQYF
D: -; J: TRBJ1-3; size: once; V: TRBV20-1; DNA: TGCAGTGCCCTCCACGAAAACACCATATATTTT; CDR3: CSALHENTIYF
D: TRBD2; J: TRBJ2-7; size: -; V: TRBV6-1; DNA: TGTGCCAGCAGTGAAGCGCGGGGGGGCCCCTACGAGCAGTACTTC; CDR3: CASSEARGGPYEQYF
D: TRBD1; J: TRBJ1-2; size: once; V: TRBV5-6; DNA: TGTGCCAGCAGCCCCCCCGACAGGGGTTATGGCTACACCTTC; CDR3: CASSPPDRGYGYTF
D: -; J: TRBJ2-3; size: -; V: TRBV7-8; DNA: TGTGCCAGCAGCCGAGAATGGGCAGATACGCAGTATTTT; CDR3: CASSREWADTQYF
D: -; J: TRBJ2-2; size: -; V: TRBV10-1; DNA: TGCGCCAGCTCGAAATCGGGCAGTTGGAACCACGGGGAGCTGTTTTTT; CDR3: CASSKSGSWNHGELFF
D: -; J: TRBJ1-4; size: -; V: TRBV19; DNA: TGTGCCAGTAGTATCGGGACCCGCGGATTAAAACTGTTTTTT; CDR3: CASSIGTRGLKLFF
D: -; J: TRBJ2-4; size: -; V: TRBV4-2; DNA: TGTGCCAGCAGCCAAGAATCCTCAGGAAACATTCAGTACTTC; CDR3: CASSQESSGNIQYF
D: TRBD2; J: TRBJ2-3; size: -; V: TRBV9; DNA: TGTGCCAGCAGCGTAGCCCCGAAGGCTAGCGGGGGGGAATCAGATACGCAGTATTTT; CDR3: CASSVAPKASGGESDTQYF
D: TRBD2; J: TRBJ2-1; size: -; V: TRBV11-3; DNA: TGTGCCAGCAGCTTAACTAGCGGGGGATACAATGAGCAGTTCTTC; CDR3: CASSLTSGGYNEQFF